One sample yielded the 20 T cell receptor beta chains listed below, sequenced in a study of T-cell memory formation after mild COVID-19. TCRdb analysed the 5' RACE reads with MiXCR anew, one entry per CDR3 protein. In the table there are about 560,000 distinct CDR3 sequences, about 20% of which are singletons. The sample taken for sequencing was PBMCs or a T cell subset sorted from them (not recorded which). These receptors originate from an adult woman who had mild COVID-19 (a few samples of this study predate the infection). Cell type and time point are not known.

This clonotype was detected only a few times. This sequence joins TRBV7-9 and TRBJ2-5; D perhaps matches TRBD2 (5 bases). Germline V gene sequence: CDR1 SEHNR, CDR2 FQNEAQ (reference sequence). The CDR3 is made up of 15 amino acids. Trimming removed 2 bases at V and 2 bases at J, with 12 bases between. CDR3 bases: TGTGCCAGCAGCTTAACCCGGGAAAAACAAGAGACCCAGTACTTC. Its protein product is CASSLTREKQETQYF. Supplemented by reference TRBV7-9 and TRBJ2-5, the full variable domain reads DTGVSQNPRHKITKRGQNVTFRCDPISEHNRLYWYRQTLGQGPEFLTYFQNEAQLEKSRLLSDRFSAERPKGSFSTLEIQRTEQGDSAMYLCASSLTREKQETQYFGPGTRLLVL.

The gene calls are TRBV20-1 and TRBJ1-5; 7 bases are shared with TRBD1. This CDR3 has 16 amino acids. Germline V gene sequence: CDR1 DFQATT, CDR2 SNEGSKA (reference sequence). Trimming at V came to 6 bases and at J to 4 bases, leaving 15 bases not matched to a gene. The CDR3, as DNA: TGCAGTGCGCAAGACAGGGCCGTTCCGGGGAATCAGCCCCAGCATTTT. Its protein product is CSAQDRAVPGNQPQHF.

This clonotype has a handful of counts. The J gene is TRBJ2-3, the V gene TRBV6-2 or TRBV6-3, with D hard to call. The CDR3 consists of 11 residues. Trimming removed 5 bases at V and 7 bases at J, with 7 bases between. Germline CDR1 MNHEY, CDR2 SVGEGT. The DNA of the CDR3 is TGTGCCAGCAGTGGCTCTAATACGCAGTATTTT. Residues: CASSGSNTQYF.

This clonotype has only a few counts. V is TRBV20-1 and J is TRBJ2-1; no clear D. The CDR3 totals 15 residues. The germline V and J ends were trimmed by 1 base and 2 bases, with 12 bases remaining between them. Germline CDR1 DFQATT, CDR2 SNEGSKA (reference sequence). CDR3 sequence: CSARGSRAAYNEQFF. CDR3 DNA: TGCAGTGCTAGAGGGTCAAGGGCCGCCTACAATGAGCAGTTCTTC.

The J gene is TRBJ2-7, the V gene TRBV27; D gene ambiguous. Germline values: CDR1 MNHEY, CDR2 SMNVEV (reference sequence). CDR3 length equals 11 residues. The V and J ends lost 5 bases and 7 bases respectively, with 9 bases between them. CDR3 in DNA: TGTGCCAGCAGTACCCCTGGGGAGCAGTACTTC. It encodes CASSTPGEQYF.

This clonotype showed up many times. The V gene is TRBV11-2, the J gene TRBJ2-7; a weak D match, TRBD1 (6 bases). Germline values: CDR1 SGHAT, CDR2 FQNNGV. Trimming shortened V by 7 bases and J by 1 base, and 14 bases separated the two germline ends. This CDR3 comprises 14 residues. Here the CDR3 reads CASIPPDRSYEQYF. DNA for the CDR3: TGTGCCAGCATCCCTCCAGACAGGTCCTACGAGCAGTACTTC. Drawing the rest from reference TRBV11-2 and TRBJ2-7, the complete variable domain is EAGVAQSPRYKIIEKRQSVAFWCNPISGHATLYWYQQILGQGPKLLIQFQNNGVVDDSQLPKDRFSAERLKGVDSTLKIQPAKLEDSAVYLCASIPPDRSYEQYFGPGTRLTVT.

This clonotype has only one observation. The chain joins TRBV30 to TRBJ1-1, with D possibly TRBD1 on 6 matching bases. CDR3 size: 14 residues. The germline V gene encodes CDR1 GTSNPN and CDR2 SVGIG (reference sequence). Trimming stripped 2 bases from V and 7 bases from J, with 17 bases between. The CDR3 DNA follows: TGTGCCTGGAGTTCTGGGGGGCCGGGTGATGAAGCTTTCTTT. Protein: CAWSSGGPGDEAFF.

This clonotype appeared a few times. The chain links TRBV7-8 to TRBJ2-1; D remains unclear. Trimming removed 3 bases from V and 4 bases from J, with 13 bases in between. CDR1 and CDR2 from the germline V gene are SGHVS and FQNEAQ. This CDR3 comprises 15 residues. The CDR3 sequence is CASSFSGRMYNEQFF. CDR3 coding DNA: TGTGCCAGCAGCTTCAGTGGTAGGATGTACAATGAGCAGTTCTTC. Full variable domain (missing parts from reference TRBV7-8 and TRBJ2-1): GAGVSQSPRYKVAKRGQDVALRCDPISGHVSLFWYQQALGQGPEFLTYFQNEAQLDKSGLPSDRFFAERPEGSVSTLKIQRTQQEDSAVYLCASSFSGRMYNEQFFGPGTRLTVL.

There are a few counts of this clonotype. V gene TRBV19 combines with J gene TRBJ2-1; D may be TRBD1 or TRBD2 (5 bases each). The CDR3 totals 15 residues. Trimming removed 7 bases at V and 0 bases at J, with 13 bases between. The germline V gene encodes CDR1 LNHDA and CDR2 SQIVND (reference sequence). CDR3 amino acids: CASMGVPSSYNEQFF. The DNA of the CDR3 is TGTGCCAGTATGGGGGTCCCTAGCTCCTACAATGAGCAGTTCTTC. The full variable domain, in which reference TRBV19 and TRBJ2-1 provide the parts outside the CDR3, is DGGITQSPKYLFRKEGQNVTLSCEQNLNHDAMYWYRQDPGQGLRLIYYSQIVNDFQKGDIAEGYSVSREKKESFPLTVTSAQKNPTAFYLCASMGVPSSYNEQFFGPGTRLTVL.

CDR3 sequence reads: CASRQGTGETQYF. The CDR3 nucleotides are TGTGCCAGCAGACAGGGTACAGGGGAGACCCAGTACTTC. The rearrangement joins TRBV2 to TRBJ2-5; D is possibly TRBD1 (6 bases). This CDR3 contains 13 residues. Germline CDR1 and CDR2: SNHLY and FYNNEI. V lost 6 bases and J lost 5, with 13 bases in between.

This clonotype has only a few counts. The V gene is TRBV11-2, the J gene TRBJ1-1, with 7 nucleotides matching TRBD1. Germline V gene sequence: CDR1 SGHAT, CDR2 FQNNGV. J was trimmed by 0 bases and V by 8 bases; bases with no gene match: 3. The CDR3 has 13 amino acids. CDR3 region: CASGTDMNTEAFF. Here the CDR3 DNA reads TGTGCCAGCGGGACAGACATGAACACTGAAGCTTTCTTT. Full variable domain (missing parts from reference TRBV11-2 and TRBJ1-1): EAGVAQSPRYKIIEKRQSVAFWCNPISGHATLYWYQQILGQGPKLLIQFQNNGVVDDSQLPKDRFSAERLKGVDSTLKIQPAKLEDSAVYLCASGTDMNTEAFFGQGTRLTVV.

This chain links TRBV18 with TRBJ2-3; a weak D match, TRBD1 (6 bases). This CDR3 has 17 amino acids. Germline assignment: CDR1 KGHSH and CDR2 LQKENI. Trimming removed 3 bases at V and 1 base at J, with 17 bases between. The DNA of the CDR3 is TGTGCCAGCTCACCGCCCCCCTTACGGACAGGCACAGATACGCAGTATTTT. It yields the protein CASSPPPLRTGTDTQYF. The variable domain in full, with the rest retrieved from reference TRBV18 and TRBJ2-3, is NAGVMQNPRHLVRRRGQEARLRCSPMKGHSHVYWYRQLPEEGLKFMVYLQKENIIDESGMPKERFSAEFPKEGPSILRIQQVVRGDSAAYFCASSPPPLRTGTDTQYFGPGTRLTVL.

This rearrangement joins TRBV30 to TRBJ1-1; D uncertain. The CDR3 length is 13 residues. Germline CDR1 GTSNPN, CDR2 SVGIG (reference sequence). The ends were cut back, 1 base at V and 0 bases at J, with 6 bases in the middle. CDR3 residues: CAWSAHLNTEAFF. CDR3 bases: TGTGCCTGGAGTGCCCACTTGAACACTGAAGCTTTCTTT.

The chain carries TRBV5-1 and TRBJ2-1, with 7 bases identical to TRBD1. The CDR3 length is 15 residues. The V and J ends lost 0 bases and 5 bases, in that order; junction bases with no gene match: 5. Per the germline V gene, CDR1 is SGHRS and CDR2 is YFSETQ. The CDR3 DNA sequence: TGCGCCAGCAGCTTGGACAGGGGTAGGGACAATGAGCAGTTCTTC. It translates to CASSLDRGRDNEQFF.

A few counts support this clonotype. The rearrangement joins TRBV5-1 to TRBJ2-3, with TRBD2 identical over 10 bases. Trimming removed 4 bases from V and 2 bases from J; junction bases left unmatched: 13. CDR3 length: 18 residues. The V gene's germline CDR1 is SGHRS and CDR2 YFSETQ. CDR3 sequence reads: CASSPMPSGGAFTDTQYF. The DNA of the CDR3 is TGCGCCAGCAGCCCCATGCCGAGCGGGGGGGCCTTCACAGATACGCAGTATTTT.

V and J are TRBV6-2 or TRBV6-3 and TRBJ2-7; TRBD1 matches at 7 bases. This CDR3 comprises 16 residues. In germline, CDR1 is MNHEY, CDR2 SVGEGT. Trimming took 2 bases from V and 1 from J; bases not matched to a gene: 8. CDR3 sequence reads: CASSYPGQTNSYEQYF. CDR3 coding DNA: TGTGCCAGCAGTTACCCGGGACAGACGAATTCCTACGAGCAGTACTTC.

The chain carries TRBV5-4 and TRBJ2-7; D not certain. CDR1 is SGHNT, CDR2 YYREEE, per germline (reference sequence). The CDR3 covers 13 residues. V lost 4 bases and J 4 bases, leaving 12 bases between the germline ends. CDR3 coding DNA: TGTGCCAGCAGCCCACCAAACAAGTACGAGCAGTACTTC. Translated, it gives CASSPPNKYEQYF.

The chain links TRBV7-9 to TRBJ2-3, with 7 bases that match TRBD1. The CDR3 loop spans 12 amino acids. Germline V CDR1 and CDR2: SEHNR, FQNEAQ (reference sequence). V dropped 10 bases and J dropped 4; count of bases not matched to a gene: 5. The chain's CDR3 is CATPGTADTQYF. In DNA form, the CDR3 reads TGTGCCACCCCGGGGACAGCAGATACGCAGTATTTT.

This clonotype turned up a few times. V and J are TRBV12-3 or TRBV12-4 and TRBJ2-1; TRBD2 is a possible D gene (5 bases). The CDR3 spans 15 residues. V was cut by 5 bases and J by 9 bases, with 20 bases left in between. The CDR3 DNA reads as TGTGCCAGCAGTCTCAGCGGATCCCAATCAAGTGAGCAGTTCTTC. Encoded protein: CASSLSGSQSSEQFF.

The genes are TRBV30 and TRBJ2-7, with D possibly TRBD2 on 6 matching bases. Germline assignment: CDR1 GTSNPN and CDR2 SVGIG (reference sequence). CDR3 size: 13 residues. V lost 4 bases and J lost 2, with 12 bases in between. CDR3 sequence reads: CAWKMEGPYEQYF. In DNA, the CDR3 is TGTGCCTGGAAGATGGAGGGACCCTACGAGCAGTACTTC.